These 15 T cell receptor beta chains were all obtained from the same sample, sequenced in a study of control samples from healthy donors and cancer patients. Only in-frame clones appear in the TCRdb table, and some are missing; sequencing was by immunoSEQ multiplex PCR. The table lists about 170,000 clones, around nine tenths of them singletons. Source material: blood. These receptors were collected from a woman aged 25 to 45 in good health.

The chain joins TRBV6-2 or TRBV6-3 to TRBJ1-5, with D perhaps matching TRBD1 (5 bases). The V end lost 2 bases, the J end lost 11 bases, and 19 bases lay between the germline ends. The CDR3 is 15 residues long. CDR1 and CDR2 (germline): MNHEY, SVGEGT. The CDR3 region is CASSYGAGSQYAQHF. The CDR3 DNA sequence: TGTGCCAGCAGTTACGGGGCCGGCAGCCAGTATGCCCAGCATTTT.

The genes are TRBV7-2 and TRBJ2-1; 9 positions match TRBD1. Germline CDR1 and CDR2: SGHTA and FQGNSA. V dropped 3 bases and J dropped 7; count of bases not matched to a gene: 10. The CDR3 runs to 16 residues. This CDR3 is CASSFQSGTGRNEQFF. CDR3 in DNA: TGTGCCAGCAGCTTCCAATCCGGGACAGGGAGAAATGAGCAGTTCTTC.

This clone was observed a handful of times. The chain uses TRBV2 and TRBJ1-1; no reliable D call. The V end lost 2 bases, the J end lost 8 bases, and 15 bases lay between the germline ends. Per the germline V gene, CDR1 is SNHLY and CDR2 is FYNNEI. The CDR3 is 14 amino acids. For the CDR3, the DNA is TGTGCCAGCAGTGAAATAGCATGGGGAGGGGAAGCTTTCTTT. Its protein is CASSEIAWGGEAFF.

The rearrangement links TRBV6-4 to TRBJ2-5; D perhaps matches TRBD2 (7 bases). CDR1 and CDR2 from the germline V gene are MRHNA and SNTAGT. Trimming removed 3 bases at V and 5 bases at J, with 10 bases between. This CDR3 has 13 residues. The chain's CDR3 is CASSERGGETQYF. CDR3 bases: TGTGCCAGCAGTGAAAGGGGGGGGGAGACCCAGTACTTC.

V usage is TRBV7-2 and J usage is TRBJ2-3; 11 bases fit TRBD2. Germline loops: CDR1 SGHTA, CDR2 FQGNSA. CDR3 length: 15 amino acids. The V segment lost 0 bases and the J segment 4 bases; nucleotides outside the gene matches: 0. In DNA, the CDR3 is TGTGCCAGCAGCTTAGCTAGCGGGGGGGCAGATACGCAGTATTTT. The encoded protein is CASSLASGGADTQYF.

J is TRBJ2-2 and V is TRBV2; 15 bases match TRBD2. The CDR3 sequence is 18 residues long. The trim removed 5 bases at V and 4 bases at J, leaving 8 bases unmatched. CDR1 is SNHLY, CDR2 FYNNEI, per germline. The CDR3 coding sequence is TGTGCCAGCAGTATAGGACTAGCGGGGGGGCCTGTCACCGGGGAGCTGTTTTTT. Residues: CASSIGLAGGPVTGELFF.

DNA for the CDR3: TGCGCCAGCAGCTTGGTTTACGGACAGGGGGTGAACACTGAAGCTTTCTTT. It codes for CASSLVYGQGVNTEAFF. The gene calls are TRBV5-1 and TRBJ1-1; TRBD1 matches 10 bases. The CDR3 is made up of 17 amino acids. Germline trimming cut 0 bases from V and 0 bases from J; bases unmatched to any gene: 5. Germline V lookup: CDR1 SGHRS, CDR2 YFSETQ.

The chain recombines TRBV28 with TRBJ2-1; the match to TRBD1 covers 9 bases. The trim removed 3 bases at V and 4 bases at J, leaving 4 bases unmatched. The V gene's germline CDR1 is MDHEN and CDR2 SYDVKM. This CDR3 contains 15 residues. CDR3 protein: CASSFRTGAYNEQFF. In nucleotides, the CDR3 is TGTGCCAGCAGTTTCCGGACAGGGGCTTACAATGAGCAGTTCTTC.

CDR3 DNA: TGTGCCAGCAGTTTATCGTGGACAGGGGGCAACTATGGCTACACCTTC. Its translation is CASSLSWTGGNYGYTF. The rearrangement joins TRBV27 to TRBJ1-2; 11 positions match TRBD1. The CDR3 sequence is 16 residues long. Germline V CDR1 and CDR2: MNHEY, SMNVEV (reference sequence). Unmatched junction bases numbered 2, after V lost 0 bases and J lost 2 bases.

V and J are TRBV24-1 and TRBJ1-4; perhaps TRBD1 as D (5 bases). V lost 3 bases, J lost 5 bases, and 9 bases lay in between. CDR1 KGHDR and CDR2 SFDVKD come from the germline V gene. The CDR3 has 14 residues. CDR3 DNA sequence: TGTGCCACCAGTGATGGACAACCCAATGAAAAACTGTTTTTT. Its translation is CATSDGQPNEKLFF.

The V gene is TRBV28, the J gene TRBJ2-7; possibly TRBD2 for D (6 bases). V lost 2 bases and J 4 bases, leaving 9 bases between the germline ends. Germline-derived CDR1 and CDR2 are MDHEN and SYDVKM. CDR3 size: 13 residues. The CDR3 DNA follows: TGTGCCAGCAGTTTACCCGGGACTTACGAGCAGTACTTC. Protein: CASSLPGTYEQYF.

The J gene is TRBJ2-1, the V gene TRBV5-1; D is uncertain. V lost 1 base and J lost 9, with 20 bases in between. The V gene's germline CDR1 is SGHRS and CDR2 YFSETQ. The CDR3 covers 16 residues. The CDR3 DNA reads TGCGCCAGCAGCTTGTCCTCGGTTAAAAATAGGATTGAGCAGTTCTTC. Translation: CASSLSSVKNRIEQFF.

The chain uses TRBV2 and TRBJ2-3; 7 positions agree with TRBD2. The CDR3 covers 12 residues. From germline, CDR1 is SNHLY and CDR2 FYNNEI. J was trimmed by 3 bases and V by 7 bases; bases with no gene match: 1. CDR3 nucleotides: TGTGCCAGCAAGCGGGATACAGATACGCAGTATTTT. Translating gives CASKRDTDTQYF.

This sequence joins TRBV27 and TRBJ1-2; D unclear. The CDR3 contains 13 residues. Germline V gene data show CDR1 as MNHEY and CDR2 as SMNVEV (reference sequence). V was shortened by 5 bases and J by 4 bases, with 11 bases between the two germline ends. The CDR3 region is CASSTGGSYGYTF. The CDR3 region has the DNA TGTGCCAGCAGTACGGGAGGGAGCTATGGCTACACCTTC.

The V gene is TRBV5-6, the J gene TRBJ2-1; D gene ambiguous. Deletions cut 4 bases from V and 2 bases from J, with 13 bases between. The germline CDR1 and CDR2 sequences are SGHDT and YYEEEE. The CDR3 loop spans 15 amino acids. The CDR3 DNA reads as TGTGCCAGCAGCCCACTCGTAAGGACCTACAATGAGCAGTTCTTC. It translates to CASSPLVRTYNEQFF.